A selection of T cell receptor beta chains follows, all from one sample in a study of shared clonotypes between healthy human individuals. Method: immunoSEQ multiplex PCR; TCRdb's copy keeps in-frame clones and lacks some. Of about a million clones in the sample, 70% to 80% were seen once. The sample taken for sequencing was memory CD4+ T cells from PBMCs. These receptors were taken from a man aged 18 to 30 in good health. Some clones in this sample may be carry-over from other donors' samples. CDR3s include the opening cysteine and the closing phenylalanine or tryptophan. The order of the fields is D gene, J gene, V gene, CDR3 protein. A D gene is named only where the DNA matches it firmly.

TRBD1 TRBJ1-2 TRBV6-6 CASSYTWDRVGYTF
- TRBJ1-1 TRBV5-5 CASSLSGLGAFF
TRBD2 TRBJ2-1 TRBV5-1 CASSLLAGGNEQFF
- TRBJ2-5 TRBV7-8 CASSRSEGNQETQYF
TRBD2 TRBJ2-1 TRBV7-2 CASSFEGRGNEQFF
- TRBJ1-5 TRBV7-9 CASSYEGHQPQHF
TRBD1 TRBJ2-5 TRBV7-7 CASSPTGGVRETQYF
TRBD1 TRBJ2-7 TRBV19 CASSSGTGGFYEQYF
- TRBJ1-1 TRBV11-2 CASSSGHRQAFF
TRBD2 TRBJ2-1 TRBV5-1 CASSLLAGAYNEQFF
TRBD1 TRBJ2-2 TRBV19 CASSATSHRGRAGELFF
TRBD1 TRBJ2-7 TRBV10-3 CAVGQSYEQYF
TRBD2 TRBJ2-1 TRBV7-2 CASSLDGRTHNEQFF
- TRBJ1-1 TRBV6-5 CASSYVKDTEAFF
TRBD1 TRBJ2-1 TRBV10-3 CAICEGAASYNEQFF
TRBD1 TRBJ2-4 TRBV5-4 CASSTGQGLGKNIQYF
- TRBJ1-5 TRBV6-8 CASSYIGPYSNQPQHF
TRBD1 TRBJ2-5 TRBV19 CASSATDRGSQETQYF
TRBD2 TRBJ2-7 TRBV27 CASSFERGRYF
- TRBJ2-7 TRBV14 CASSQDLRSEQYF
TRBD1 TRBJ2-7 TRBV11-2 CASSLASGQISYEQYF
- TRBJ2-5 TRBV7-7 CASSPGMGETQYF
TRBD1 TRBJ1-1 TRBV30 CAWDLHGTARANTEAFF
- TRBJ1-3 TRBV6-6 CASSYAGRSQRTIYF
- TRBJ2-7 TRBV27 CASSLDRGRYEQYF
TRBD2 TRBJ2-7 TRBV11-3 CASSLAGDPVYEQYF
- TRBJ1-1 TRBV4-1 CASSQDPAVGTEAFF
- TRBJ1-1 TRBV6-5 CASSNFHTEAFF
- TRBJ1-1 TRBV2 CASSNQGDLRVTEAFF
TRBD2 TRBJ2-3 TRBV5-6 CASSLVFLAGTDTQYF
- TRBJ2-1 TRBV7-2 CASSTTGWDEQFF
- TRBJ1-1 TRBV4-1 CASGPREGDTEAFF
- TRBJ1-1 TRBV6-5 CASSVSQGTEAFF
TRBD1 TRBJ2-2 TRBV19 CASSIFGQGNTGELFF
TRBD1 TRBJ1-3 TRBV19 CASRGTGLNPGNTIYF
- - TRBV2 CASKESHYEQYF
- TRBJ1-2 TRBV6-1 CASSEGSGYGYTF
- TRBJ1-2 TRBV20-1 CSARDVYGYTF
TRBD2 TRBJ2-5 TRBV29-1 CSVTPPLAGSMGETQYF
- TRBJ2-3 TRBV5-1 CASRTGNRADTQYF
- TRBJ1-2 TRBV6-5 CASSPYSGDVSGYTF
- TRBJ1-1 TRBV29-1 CSVEVFGGNTEAFF
- TRBJ2-5 TRBV7-2 CASSGTFGETQYF
TRBD1 TRBJ2-1 TRBV5-1 CASSRTTGSSYNEQFF
- TRBJ2-7 TRBV18 CASSLGINYEQYF
- TRBJ2-7 TRBV14 CASSQDRDEQYF
TRBD1 TRBJ1-4 TRBV19 CASREITGDEKLFF
- TRBJ2-7 TRBV9 CASSVEGAHGVEQYF
- TRBJ1-6 TRBV7-2 CASSLVRGDVSPLHF
TRBD2 TRBJ2-1 TRBV15 CATSRAPSGSYEQFF
TRBD1 TRBJ1-1 TRBV19 CASSTRGQTNTEAFF
- TRBJ2-7 TRBV6-7 CASSYEVRTDPFVSGPYEQYF
TRBD1 TRBJ1-1 TRBV19 CASSQTGGVTEAFF
- TRBJ2-3 TRBV5-4 CASSLSQVRSTDTQYF